Below are 13 T cell receptor beta chains sequenced from a single sample in a study of shared clonotypes between healthy human individuals. Here immunoSEQ multiplex PCR was the method, and the copy in TCRdb shows in-frame clones only, minus some. This table has 1,400,000 or so clones, approximately 98.5% appearing once. Sequencing was performed on naive CD4+ T cells sorted from blood. This sample's subset: CD45RA+ positively selected. These receptors all stem from a man aged 25-45 years in good health.

The chain couples TRBV5-1 to TRBJ2-1; 7 bases map to TRBD2. CDR3 length: 15 residues. The V gene end was trimmed by 0 bases and the J gene end by 3 bases; junction bases not matched to a gene: 3. Germline V gene lookup returns CDR1 SGHRS and CDR2 YFSETQ. CDR3 nucleotides: TGCGCCAGCAGCTTGGGAGCGGGGATCTACAATGAGCAGTTCTTC. This translates into CASSLGAGIYNEQFF.

The chain links TRBV5-5 to TRBJ1-3; D might be TRBD1 (5 bases). This CDR3 spans 18 amino acids. Trimming cost V 0 bases and J 4 bases, with 20 bases left between them. Looked up from germline, CDR1 is SGHKS and CDR2 is YYEKEE (reference sequence). CDR3 sequence: CASSLDTGLRDRGNTIYF. DNA for the CDR3: TGTGCCAGCAGCTTGGATACGGGACTTCGGGATAGAGGAAACACCATATATTTT.

The V call is TRBV19, the J call TRBJ2-5, with D tentatively TRBD2 (6 bases). Germline V gives CDR1 LNHDA, CDR2 SQIVND (reference sequence). The CDR3 is 12 amino acids. V was cut by 10 bases and J by 1 base, with 10 bases left in between. CDR3 protein: CATTGLQETQYF. CDR3 in DNA: TGTGCCACCACGGGACTCCAAGAGACCCAGTACTTC.

V gene TRBV18 combines with J gene TRBJ2-2; 7 bases match TRBD1. The length of the CDR3 is 17 residues. The germline V gene has CDR1 KGHSH and CDR2 LQKENI. V was pared by 3 bases and J by 0 bases, with 7 bases of the junction left unmatched. The CDR3 here is CASSPPGTDPNTGELFF. In DNA, the CDR3 is TGTGCCAGCTCACCCCCGGGGACAGACCCGAACACCGGGGAGCTGTTTTTT.

The CDR3 region has the DNA TGTGCCAGCAGCCAAACTAGCGCCCCGCCCTACGAGCAGTACTTC. Encoded protein: CASSQTSAPPYEQYF. The chain combines TRBV28 with TRBJ2-7; TRBD2 matches 7 bases. The CDR3 is made up of 15 amino acids. The junction had 10 bases not matched to a gene; V was cut back by 6 bases and J by 2 bases. Germline V gives CDR1 MDHEN, CDR2 SYDVKM. Using reference TRBV28 and TRBJ2-7 for the parts outside the CDR3, the full variable domain is DVKVTQSSRYLVKRTGEKVFLECVQDMDHENMFWYRQDPGLGLRLIYFSYDVKMKEKGDIPEGYSVSREKKERFSLILESASTNQTSMYLCASSQTSAPPYEQYFGPGTRLTVT.

V and J are TRBV7-9 and TRBJ1-2; D may be TRBD1 (5 bases). V lost 5 bases and J lost 6, with 13 bases in between. CDR3 length: 13 residues. Germline CDR1 and CDR2: SEHNR and FQNEAQ (reference sequence). CDR3 sequence: CASSGTNPDGYTF. The CDR3 DNA reads as TGTGCCAGCAGCGGGACGAACCCGGATGGCTACACCTTC.

In nucleotides, the CDR3 is TGCGCCAGCAGCTTGGGGCTAGCGGGACTGGAGACCCAGTACTTC. It codes for CASSLGLAGLETQYF. The chain employs TRBV5-1 and TRBJ2-5; 9 nucleotides match TRBD2. The CDR3 extends over 15 amino acids. Per germline, CDR1 SGHRS and CDR2 YFSETQ. The V and J ends lost 0 bases and 5 bases, in that order; junction bases with no gene match: 5. Based on the CDR3 plus reference TRBV5-1 and TRBJ2-5, the full variable domain is KAGVTQTPRYLIKTRGQQVTLSCSPISGHRSVSWYQQTPGQGLQFLFEYFSETQRNKGNFPGRFSGRQFSNSRSEMNVSTLELGDSALYLCASSLGLAGLETQYFGPGTRLLVL.

The CDR3 is CSVRQGQGTGGNEQFF. CDR3 bases: TGCAGCGTCCGACAAGGACAGGGGACGGGCGGCAATGAGCAGTTCTTC. This chain uses TRBV29-1 with TRBJ2-1; 9 nucleotides agree with TRBD1. The germline V gene has CDR1 SQVTM and CDR2 ANQGSEA. Unmatched junction bases numbered 15, after V lost 6 bases and J lost 6 bases. The CDR3 extends over 16 amino acids.

The J gene is TRBJ2-3, the V gene TRBV18; 12 bases are shared with TRBD1. J was trimmed by 2 bases and V by 0 bases; bases with no gene match: 3. This CDR3 contains 17 residues. Germline assignment: CDR1 KGHSH and CDR2 LQKENI. In DNA, the CDR3 is TGTGCCAGCTCACCACCGGGACAGGGGGCTTTCACAGATACGCAGTATTTT. Amino acid sequence: CASSPPGQGAFTDTQYF.

This sequence joins TRBV28 and TRBJ1-2; 7 bases match TRBD1. With 6 bases clipped from V and 4 bases from J, the junction kept 8 bases outside the gene matches. CDR1 and CDR2 (germline): MDHEN, SYDVKM. This CDR3 spans 14 amino acids. CDR3 sequence reads: CASSKSGGFYGYTF. The CDR3 DNA reads TGTGCCAGCAGCAAATCAGGGGGTTTCTATGGCTACACCTTC.

This rearrangement joins TRBV7-9 to TRBJ2-1; 10 bases are a match to TRBD1. With V trimmed by 4 bases and J by 8 bases, 14 bases remained unmatched. The CDR3 runs to 17 residues. CDR1 SEHNR and CDR2 FQNEAQ come from the germline V gene (reference sequence). The chain's CDR3 is CASSSFIRTGGRDEQFF. CDR3 DNA sequence: TGTGCCAGCAGCTCCTTTATTAGGACAGGGGGTAGGGATGAGCAGTTCTTC.

The J gene is TRBJ1-2, the V gene TRBV5-1, with 8 bases fitting TRBD1. The CDR3 consists of 12 residues. The germline V gene has CDR1 SGHRS and CDR2 YFSETQ. Trimming removed 4 bases from V and 5 bases from J; junction bases left unmatched: 1. The CDR3 is CASSDRGYGYTF. The CDR3 DNA follows: TGCGCCAGCAGCGACAGGGGTTATGGCTACACCTTC. Complete variable domain (other parts from reference TRBV5-1 and TRBJ1-2): KAGVTQTPRYLIKTRGQQVTLSCSPISGHRSVSWYQQTPGQGLQFLFEYFSETQRNKGNFPGRFSGRQFSNSRSEMNVSTLELGDSALYLCASSDRGYGYTFGSGTRLTVV.

This chain links TRBV11-2 with TRBJ2-7, with D possibly TRBD2 on 5 matching bases. V was shortened by 4 bases and J by 3 bases, with 19 bases between the two germline ends. Germline CDR1 is SGHAT and CDR2 is FQNNGV. The CDR3 is 16 amino acids. The CDR3 region is CASSSTRGRDLYEQYF. The CDR3 bases are TGTGCCAGCAGCTCTACTCGGGGTCGAGACCTCTACGAGCAGTACTTC.